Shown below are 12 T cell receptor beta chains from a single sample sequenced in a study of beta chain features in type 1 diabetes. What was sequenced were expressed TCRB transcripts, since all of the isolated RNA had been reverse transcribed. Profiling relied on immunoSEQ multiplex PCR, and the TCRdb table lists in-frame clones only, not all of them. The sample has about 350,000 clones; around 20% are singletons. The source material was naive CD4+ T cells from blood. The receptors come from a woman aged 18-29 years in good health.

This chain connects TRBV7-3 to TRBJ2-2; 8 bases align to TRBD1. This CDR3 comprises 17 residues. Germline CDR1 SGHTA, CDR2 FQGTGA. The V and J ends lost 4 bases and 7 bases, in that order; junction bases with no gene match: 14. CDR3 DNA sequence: TGTGCCAGCAGCTCCCTGGCAGGGGGCTTGTATCACGGGGAGCTGTTTTTT. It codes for CASSSLAGGLYHGELFF.

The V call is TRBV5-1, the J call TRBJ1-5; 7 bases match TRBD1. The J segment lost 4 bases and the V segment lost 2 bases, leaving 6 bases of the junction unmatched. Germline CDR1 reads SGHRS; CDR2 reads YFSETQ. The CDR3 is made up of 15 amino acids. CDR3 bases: TGCGCCAGCAGCTTAACGGGACAGCCAAATCAGCCCCAGCATTTT. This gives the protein CASSLTGQPNQPQHF.

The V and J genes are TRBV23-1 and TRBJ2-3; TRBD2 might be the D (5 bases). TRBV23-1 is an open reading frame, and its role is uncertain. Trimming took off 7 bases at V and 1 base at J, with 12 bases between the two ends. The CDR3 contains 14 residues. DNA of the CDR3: TGCGCCAGCAATCTAGCTTGGGGCACAGATACGCAGTATTTT. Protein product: CASNLAWGTDTQYF.

The CDR3 sequence is CAIRGPSTDTQYF. As DNA, the CDR3 is TGTGCCATCAGGGGGCCTAGCACAGATACGCAGTATTTT. J is TRBJ2-3 and V is TRBV10-3; possible D gene TRBD1, 5 bases. The CDR3 covers 13 residues. The ends were cut back, 6 bases at V and 0 bases at J, with 7 bases in the middle. Germline CDR1 reads ENHRY; CDR2 reads SYGVKD.

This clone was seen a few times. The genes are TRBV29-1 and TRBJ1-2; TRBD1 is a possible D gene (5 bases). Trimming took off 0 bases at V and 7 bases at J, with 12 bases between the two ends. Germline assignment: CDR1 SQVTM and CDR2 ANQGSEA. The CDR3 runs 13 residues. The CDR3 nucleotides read TGCAGCGTTGAAGATGTAGGGAGGGGTGGCTACACCTTC. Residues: CSVEDVGRGGYTF.

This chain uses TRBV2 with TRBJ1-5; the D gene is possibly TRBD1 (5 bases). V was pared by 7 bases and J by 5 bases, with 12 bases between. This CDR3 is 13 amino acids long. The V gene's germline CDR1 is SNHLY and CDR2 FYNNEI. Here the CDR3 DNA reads TGTGCCAGCAAGGGCAGGGCCGATCAGCCCCAGCATTTT. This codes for CASKGRADQPQHF.

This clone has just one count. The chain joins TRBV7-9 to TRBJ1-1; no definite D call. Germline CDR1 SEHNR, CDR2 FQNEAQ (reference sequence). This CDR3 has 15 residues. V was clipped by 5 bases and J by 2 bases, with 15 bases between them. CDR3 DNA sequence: TGTGCCAGCAGCCAAAACGTGAGGCTTAACACTGAAGCTTTCTTT. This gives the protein CASSQNVRLNTEAFF.

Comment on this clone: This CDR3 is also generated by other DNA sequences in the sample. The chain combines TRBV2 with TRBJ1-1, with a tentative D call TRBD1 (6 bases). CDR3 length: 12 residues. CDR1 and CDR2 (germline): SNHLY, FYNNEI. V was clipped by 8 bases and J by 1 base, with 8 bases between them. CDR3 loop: CASRTANTEAFF. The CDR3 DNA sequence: TGTGCCAGCCGGACAGCGAACACTGAAGCTTTCTTT. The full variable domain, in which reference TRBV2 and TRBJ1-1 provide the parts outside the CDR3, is EPEVTQTPSHQVTQMGQEVILRCVPISNHLYFYWYRQILGQKVEFLVSFYNNEISEKSEIFDDQFSVERPDGSNFTLKIRSTKLEDSAMYFCASRTANTEAFFGQGTRLTVV.

The CDR3 reads CASALGGSGGNYEQYF. The DNA for the CDR3 is TGCGCCAGCGCCCTGGGGGGTAGCGGGGGTAACTACGAGCAGTACTTC. This chain uses TRBV5-1 with TRBJ2-7; TRBD2 aligns across 9 bases. Trimming took 7 bases from V and 3 from J; bases not matched to a gene: 14. This CDR3 comprises 16 residues. CDR1 and CDR2 (germline): SGHRS, YFSETQ. Full variable domain (missing parts from reference TRBV5-1 and TRBJ2-7): KAGVTQTPRYLIKTRGQQVTLSCSPISGHRSVSWYQQTPGQGLQFLFEYFSETQRNKGNFPGRFSGRQFSNSRSEMNVSTLELGDSALYLCASALGGSGGNYEQYFGPGTRLTVT.

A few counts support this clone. The CDR3 region has the DNA TGTGCCAGCCGGGGGGGAGTCACAGATACGCAGTATTTT. Amino acid sequence: CASRGGVTDTQYF. The genes are TRBV2 and TRBJ2-3; 8 bases fit TRBD2. This CDR3 comprises 13 residues. Germline-derived CDR1 and CDR2 are SNHLY and FYNNEI. V was clipped by 8 bases and J by 2 bases; unmatched bases: 3.

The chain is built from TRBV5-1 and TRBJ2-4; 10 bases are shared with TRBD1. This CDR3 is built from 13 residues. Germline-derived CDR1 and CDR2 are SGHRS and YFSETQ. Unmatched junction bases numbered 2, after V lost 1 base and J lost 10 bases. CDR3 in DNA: TGCGCCAGCAGCTTGTGGGACAGGGGTATTCAGTACTTC. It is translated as CASSLWDRGIQYF.

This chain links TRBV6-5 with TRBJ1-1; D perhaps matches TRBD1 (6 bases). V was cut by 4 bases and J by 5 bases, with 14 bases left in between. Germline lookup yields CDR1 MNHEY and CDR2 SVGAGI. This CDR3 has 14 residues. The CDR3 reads CASSSPGRGTEAFF. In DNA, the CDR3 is TGTGCCAGCAGTTCTCCAGGGAGGGGGACTGAAGCTTTCTTT.